This entry describes one T cell receptor beta chain. This entry is derived from a study of blood T cell repertoires in COVID-19. The wider study: Italy, Spain and the United States were the sources of the convalescent and acute COVID-19 samples. PBMCs, B-cell-depleted T cells, or T cells were the source of the cDNA or gDNA that made up the material.

The CDR3 has 15 residues. The V and J ends lost 4 bases and 1 base respectively, with 14 bases between them. CDR1 is SGHNT and CDR2 is YYREEE in the germline V gene (reference sequence). Authors' data handling: Nucleated cell number was recorded as an estimate derived from reference gene primer amplification. Generated by immunoSEQ multiplex PCR, the TCRdb table keeps only in-frame clones and is missing some. V and J calls and clone size are as listed in that table; D and trimming were resolved from the DNA. The sample consists of 300,000 to 400,000 clones, under 95% of them appearing once. This chain links TRBV5-4 with TRBJ1-1; D is undetermined. The TCR comes from a woman aged 18-30 years who had recovered from COVID-19. The specimen sequenced was peripheral blood. In DNA form, the CDR3 reads TGTGCCAGCAGCATGAACCCCACACAGAACACTGAAGCTTTCTTT. Translated, it gives CASSMNPTQNTEAFF. Supplemented by reference TRBV5-4 and TRBJ1-1, the full variable domain reads ETGVTQSPTHLIKTRGQQVTLRCSSQSGHNTVSWYQQALGQGPQFIFQYYREEENGRGNFPPRFSGLQFPNYSSELNVNALELDDSALYLCASSMNPTQNTEAFFGQGTRLTVV.